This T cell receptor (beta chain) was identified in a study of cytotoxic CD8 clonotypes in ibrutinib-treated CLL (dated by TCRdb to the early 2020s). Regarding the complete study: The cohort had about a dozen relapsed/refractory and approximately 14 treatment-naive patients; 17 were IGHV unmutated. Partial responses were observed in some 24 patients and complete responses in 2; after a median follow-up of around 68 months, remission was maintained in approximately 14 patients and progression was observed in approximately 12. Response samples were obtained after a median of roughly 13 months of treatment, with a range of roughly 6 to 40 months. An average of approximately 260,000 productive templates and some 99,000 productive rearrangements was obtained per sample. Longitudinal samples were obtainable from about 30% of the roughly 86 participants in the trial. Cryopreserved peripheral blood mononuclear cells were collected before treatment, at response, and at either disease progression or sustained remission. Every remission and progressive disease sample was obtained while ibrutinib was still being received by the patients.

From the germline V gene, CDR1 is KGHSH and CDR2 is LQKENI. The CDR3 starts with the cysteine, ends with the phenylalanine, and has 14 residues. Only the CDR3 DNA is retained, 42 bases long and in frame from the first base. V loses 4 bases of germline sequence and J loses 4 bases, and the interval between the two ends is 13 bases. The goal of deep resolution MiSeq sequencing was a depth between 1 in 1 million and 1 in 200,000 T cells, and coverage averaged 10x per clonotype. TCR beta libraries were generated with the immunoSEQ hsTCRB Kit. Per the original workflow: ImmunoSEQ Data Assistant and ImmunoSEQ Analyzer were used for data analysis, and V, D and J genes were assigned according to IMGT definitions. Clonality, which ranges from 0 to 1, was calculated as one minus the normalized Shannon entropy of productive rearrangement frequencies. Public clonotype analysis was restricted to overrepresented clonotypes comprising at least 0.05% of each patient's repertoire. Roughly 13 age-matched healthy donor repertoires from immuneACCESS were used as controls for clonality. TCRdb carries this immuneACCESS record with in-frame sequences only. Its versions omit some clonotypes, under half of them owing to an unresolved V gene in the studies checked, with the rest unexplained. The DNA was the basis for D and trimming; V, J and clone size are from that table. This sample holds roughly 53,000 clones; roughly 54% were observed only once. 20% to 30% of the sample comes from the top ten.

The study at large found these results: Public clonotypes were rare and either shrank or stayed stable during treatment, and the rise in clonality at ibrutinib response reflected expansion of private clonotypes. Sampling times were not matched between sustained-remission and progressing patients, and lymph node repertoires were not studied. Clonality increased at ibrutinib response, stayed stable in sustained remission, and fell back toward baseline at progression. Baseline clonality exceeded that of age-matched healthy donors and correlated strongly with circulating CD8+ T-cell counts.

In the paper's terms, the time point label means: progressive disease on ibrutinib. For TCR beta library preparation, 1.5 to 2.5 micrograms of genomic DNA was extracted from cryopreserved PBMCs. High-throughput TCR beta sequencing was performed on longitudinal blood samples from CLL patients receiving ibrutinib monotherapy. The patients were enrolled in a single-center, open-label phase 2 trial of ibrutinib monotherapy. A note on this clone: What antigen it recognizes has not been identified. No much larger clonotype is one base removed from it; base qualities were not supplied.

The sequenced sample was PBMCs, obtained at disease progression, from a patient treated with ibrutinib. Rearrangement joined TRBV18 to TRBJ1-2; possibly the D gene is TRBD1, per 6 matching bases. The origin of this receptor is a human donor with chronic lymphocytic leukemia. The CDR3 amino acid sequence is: CASSLAGGGYGYTF. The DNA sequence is TGTGCCAGCTCACTCGCCGGGGGCGGCTATGGCTACACCTTC. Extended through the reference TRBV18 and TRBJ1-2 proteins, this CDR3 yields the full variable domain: NAGVMQNPRHLVRRRGQEARLRCSPMKGHSHVYWYRQLPEEGLKFMVYLQKENIIDESGMPKERFSAEFPKEGPSILRIQQVVRGDSAAYFCASSLAGGGYGYTFGSGTRLTVV.